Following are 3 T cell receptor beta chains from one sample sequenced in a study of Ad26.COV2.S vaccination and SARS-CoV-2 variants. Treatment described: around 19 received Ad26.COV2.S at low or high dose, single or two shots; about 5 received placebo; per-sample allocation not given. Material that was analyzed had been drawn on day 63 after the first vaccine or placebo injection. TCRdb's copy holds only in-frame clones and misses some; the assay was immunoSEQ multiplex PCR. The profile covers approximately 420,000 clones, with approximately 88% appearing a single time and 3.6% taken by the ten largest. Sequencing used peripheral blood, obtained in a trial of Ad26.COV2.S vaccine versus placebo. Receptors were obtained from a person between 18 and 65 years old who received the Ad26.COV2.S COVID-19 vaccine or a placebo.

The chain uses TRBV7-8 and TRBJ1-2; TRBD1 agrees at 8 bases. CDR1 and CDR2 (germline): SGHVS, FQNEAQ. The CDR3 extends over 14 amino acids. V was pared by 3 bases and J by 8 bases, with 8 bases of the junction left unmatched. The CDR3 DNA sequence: TGTGCCAGCAGCTTTTTCGGACAGGGAATGGGCTACACCTTC. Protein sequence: CASSFFGQGMGYTF.

The CDR3 sequence is CASKLGAGETQYF. CDR3 DNA sequence: TGTGCCAGCAAACTGGGGGCGGGGGAGACCCAGTACTTC. The chain has TRBV11-2 and TRBJ2-5, with D perhaps matching TRBD1 or TRBD2 (6 bases each). The CDR3 covers 13 residues. V was shortened by 7 bases and J by 5 bases, with 14 bases between the two germline ends. Germline CDR1 is SGHAT and CDR2 is FQNNGV.

The CDR3 region is CASSVGQGAFYEQYF. For the CDR3, the DNA is TGTGCCAGCAGCGTAGGGCAGGGGGCTTTCTACGAGCAGTACTTC. V gene TRBV9 combines with J gene TRBJ2-7; 8 positions agree with TRBD1. Germline CDR1 and CDR2: SGDLS and YYNGEE. This CDR3 spans 15 amino acids. The V and J ends lost 0 bases and 3 bases, in that order; junction bases with no gene match: 5.